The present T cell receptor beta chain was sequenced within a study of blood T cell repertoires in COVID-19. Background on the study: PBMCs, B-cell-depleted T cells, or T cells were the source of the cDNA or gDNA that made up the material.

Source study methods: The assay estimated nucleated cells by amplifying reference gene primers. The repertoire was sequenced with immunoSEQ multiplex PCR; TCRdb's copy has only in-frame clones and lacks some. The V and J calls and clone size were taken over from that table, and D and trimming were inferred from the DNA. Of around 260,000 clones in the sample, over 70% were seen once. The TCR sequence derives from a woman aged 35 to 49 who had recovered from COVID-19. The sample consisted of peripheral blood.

The CDR3 region is CSASWTEPQYF. For the CDR3, the DNA is TGCAGTGCTAGTTGGACTGAGCCCCAGTACTTC. The chain couples TRBV20-1 to TRBJ2-5; possible D gene TRBD2, 5 bases. This CDR3 has 11 residues. CDR1 and CDR2 (germline): DFQATT, SNEGSKA (reference sequence). Between the trimmed V and J ends, which lost 3 bases and 9 bases, there was a span of 11 bases.